Sequencing of this T cell receptor beta chain was carried out in a study of cytomegalovirus exposure and HLA in healthy donors. With 60 Vbeta and 13 Jbeta primers, the PCR was carried out. Here immunoSEQ multiplex PCR was the method, and the copy in TCRdb shows in-frame clones only, minus some. The sample shows over 110,000 clones, 80% to 85% of them seen only once. In germline, CDR1 is SGHAT, CDR2 FQNNGV. The length of the CDR3 is 16 residues. V dropped 2 bases and J dropped 1 base, with 14 bases sitting between them. This receptor was taken from a male donor in good health and CMV-seropositive. Sequenced sample: PBMCs. This chain uses TRBV11-2 with TRBJ2-5, with D possibly matching TRBD2 (5 bases). The CDR3: CASSLRYSGPQETQYF. The DNA of the CDR3 is TGTGCCAGCAGCTTACGATACAGCGGACCCCAAGAGACCCAGTACTTC.